These 8 T cell receptor beta chains originate from one sample sequenced in a study of blood T cells in healthy people across ages. It was with a sample-barcoded 5' primer and a J-beta primer mix that a second PCR of about 6 to 12 cycles was run. One entry per CDR3 protein, called by TCRdb with MiXCR from the 5' RACE reads. Of approximately 800,000 distinct CDR3 sequences listed, 35% to 60% were seen once; the top ten hold roughly 18%. Sequencing was performed on blood. The receptors shown here come from a man at least 80 years old in good health.

The chain uses TRBV12-3 or TRBV12-4 and TRBJ2-1; 8 bases align to TRBD2. This CDR3 is built from 14 residues. J was trimmed by 4 bases and V by 5 bases; bases with no gene match: 4. Here the CDR3 reads CASSRVAGYNEQFF. The CDR3 DNA sequence: TGTGCCAGCAGTCGAGTAGCGGGGTACAATGAGCAGTTCTTC.

As regards this clonotype: A read error may explain this, as a much larger clone is one base away. V and J are TRBV7-2 and TRBJ2-2; possibly TRBD2 for D (5 bases). The CDR3 totals 13 residues. CDR1 SGHTA and CDR2 FQGNSA come from the germline V gene. In DNA form, the CDR3 reads TGTGCCGGCAGACGTCCGGGGTCCGGGGAGCTGTTTTTT. As protein: CAGRRPGSGELFF.

The chain carries TRBV28 and TRBJ2-3; D is possibly TRBD1 or TRBD2 (6 bases each). The germline CDR1 and CDR2 sequences are MDHEN and SYDVKM. With 5 bases removed from V and 2 bases from J, the gap between germline ends came to 17 bases. The CDR3 extends over 16 amino acids. CDR3 coding DNA: TGTGCCAGCAGTAACCGGGGGACATTCACCACAGATACGCAGTATTTT. Its translation is CASSNRGTFTTDTQYF.

The gene calls are TRBV5-1 and TRBJ1-1, with 9 bases fitting TRBD1. V was pared by 3 bases and J by 4 bases, with 10 bases of the junction left unmatched. The CDR3 is 16 residues long. Germline V gives CDR1 SGHRS, CDR2 YFSETQ. The CDR3: CASSSHRGRSGTEAFF. In nucleotides, the CDR3 is TGCGCCAGCAGCTCGCACAGGGGGCGCTCCGGCACTGAAGCTTTCTTT.

The chain carries TRBV20-1 and TRBJ2-1, with D uncertain. The V end lost 5 bases, the J end lost 2 bases, and 13 bases lay between the germline ends. The germline V gene has CDR1 DFQATT and CDR2 SNEGSKA (reference sequence). The CDR3 has 14 amino acids. CDR3 residues: CSAPIWQPYNEQFF. CDR3 nucleotides: TGCAGTGCTCCCATCTGGCAACCCTACAATGAGCAGTTCTTC.

This clonotype showed up just a few times. The chain is built from TRBV5-1 and TRBJ2-1; 7 positions match TRBD1. The end of the DNA aligns better with TRBJ2-7, so the J call may be wrong. From germline, CDR1 is SGHRS and CDR2 YFSETQ. CDR3 length: 15 amino acids. The CDR3 nucleotides are TGCGCCAGCAGCTTGGGGGACAGCTCCTACAATGAGCAGTACTTC. It translates to CASSLGDSSYNEQYF.

In regard to this clonotype: One end of the junction is discordant with germline, which a read error may explain. V and J are TRBV28 and TRBJ2-7; 10 bases align to TRBD2. The CDR3 has 18 amino acids. Germline values: CDR1 MDHEN, CDR2 SYDVKM. The CDR3 protein is CAGSLIARASGSRYEQYF. CDR3 in DNA: TGTGCCGGCAGTTTAATCGCCAGGGCTAGCGGGAGTCGATACGAGCAGTACTTC.

The gene calls are TRBV7-2 and TRBJ2-7; D remains unclear. With 3 bases removed from V and 0 bases from J, the gap between germline ends came to 9 bases. The germline CDR1 and CDR2 sequences are SGHTA and FQGNSA. The CDR3 has 14 amino acids. CDR3 protein: CASSFFRDSYEQYF. The DNA of the CDR3 is TGTGCCAGCAGCTTTTTTAGGGACTCCTACGAGCAGTACTTC.